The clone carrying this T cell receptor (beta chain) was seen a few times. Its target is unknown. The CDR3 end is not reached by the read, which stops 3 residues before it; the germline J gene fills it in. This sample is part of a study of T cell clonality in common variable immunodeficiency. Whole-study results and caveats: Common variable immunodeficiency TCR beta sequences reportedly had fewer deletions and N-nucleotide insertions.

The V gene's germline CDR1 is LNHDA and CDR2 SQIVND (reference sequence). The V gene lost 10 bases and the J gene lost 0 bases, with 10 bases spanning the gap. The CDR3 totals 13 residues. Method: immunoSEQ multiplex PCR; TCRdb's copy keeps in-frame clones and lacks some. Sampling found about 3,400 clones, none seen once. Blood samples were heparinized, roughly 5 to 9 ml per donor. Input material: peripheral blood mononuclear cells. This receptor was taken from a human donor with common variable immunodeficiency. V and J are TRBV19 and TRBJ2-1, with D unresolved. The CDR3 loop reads CATSRFSYNEQFF. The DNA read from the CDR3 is TGTGCCACCTCCCGTTTCTCCTACAATGAG.